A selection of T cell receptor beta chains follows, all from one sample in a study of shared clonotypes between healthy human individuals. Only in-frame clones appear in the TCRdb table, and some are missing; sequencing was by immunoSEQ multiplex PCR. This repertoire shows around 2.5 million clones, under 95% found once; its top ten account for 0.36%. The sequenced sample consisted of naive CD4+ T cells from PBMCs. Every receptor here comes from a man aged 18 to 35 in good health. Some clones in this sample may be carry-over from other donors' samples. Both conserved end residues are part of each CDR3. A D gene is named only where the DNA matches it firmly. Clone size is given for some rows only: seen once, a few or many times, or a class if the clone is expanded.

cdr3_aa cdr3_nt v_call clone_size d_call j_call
CASSLGQGGGNTIYF TGCGCCAGCAGCTTGGGACAGGGTGGTGGAAACACCATATATTTT TRBV5-1 few TRBD1 TRBJ1-3
CASSLPPNSGQSSGNTIYF TGTGCCAGCAGCTTACCCCCTAACTCGGGACAGTCCTCTGGAAACACCATATATTTT TRBV7-9 once TRBD1 TRBJ1-3
CASLPVWGGGFKNTGELFF TGTGCCAGCCTACCAGTATGGGGAGGGGGTTTTAAAAACACCGGGGAGCTGTTTTTT TRBV28 once - TRBJ2-2
CASSGETGGTEAFF TGTGCCAGCAGTGGAGAGACAGGGGGCACTGAAGCTTTCTTT TRBV2 once TRBD1 TRBJ1-1
CASNIGGTTDTQYF TGTGCCAGCAATATTGGGGGCACCACAGATACGCAGTATTTT TRBV28 - - TRBJ2-3
CASSESARENTEAFF TGTGCCAGCAGTGAATCGGCCAGAGAGAACACTGAAGCTTTCTTT TRBV25-1 - - TRBJ1-1
CASSPIAGTDTQYF TGTGCCAGCAGCCCGATAGCGGGTACAGATACGCAGTATTTT TRBV11-2 - TRBD2 TRBJ2-3
CASSEGSWGRGPKNIQYF TGTGCCAGCAGTGAAGGGTCGTGGGGCAGGGGGCCCAAAAACATTCAGTACTTC TRBV6-1 - TRBD1 TRBJ2-4
CASSVEPDRATGNTIYF TGTGCCAGCAGCGTAGAACCGGACAGGGCCACTGGAAACACCATATATTTT TRBV9 - TRBD1 TRBJ1-3
CASSRRAYEQYF TGTGCCAGCAGTCGTCGAGCCTACGAGCAGTACTTC TRBV28 - - TRBJ2-7
CATSRAGGYEQYF TGTGCCACCTCTCGAGCGGGAGGCTACGAGCAGTACTTC TRBV19 once TRBD2 TRBJ2-7
CASSLIQRDYNEQFF TGTGCCAGCAGCTTAATCCAGCGGGACTACAATGAGCAGTTCTTC TRBV7-3 - TRBD2 TRBJ2-1
CASSLGQGEKLFF TGCGCCAGCAGCTTGGGACAGGGGGAAAAACTGTTTTTT TRBV5-1 - TRBD1 TRBJ1-4
CASSRGDRRSNYGYTF TGTGCCAGCAGCAGAGGGGACCGGAGATCTAACTATGGCTACACCTTC TRBV5-4 - - TRBJ1-2
CASSPNRPPRQAFF TGTGCCAGCAGCCCGAACAGGCCTCCAAGACAAGCTTTCTTT TRBV5-6 - - TRBJ1-1
CASSPGVTEAFF TGTGCCAGCAGTCCCGGTGTCACTGAAGCTTTCTTT TRBV6-6 - - TRBJ1-1
CASSLGRGQTQYF TGTGCCAGCAGCTTAGGACGGGGGCAGACCCAGTACTTC TRBV7-9 - - TRBJ2-5
CASSLGPPSGNQPQHF TGTGCCAGCAGCTTGGGGCCTCCTTCAGGGAATCAGCCCCAGCATTTT TRBV5-6 few - TRBJ1-5
CATRQGADYGYTF TGTGCCACTCGACAGGGGGCGGACTATGGCTACACCTTC TRBV6-5 once TRBD1 TRBJ1-2
CASSVDAESTDTQYF TGTGCCAGCAGCGTAGACGCGGAAAGCACAGATACGCAGTATTTT TRBV9 - - TRBJ2-3
CAREGERANTGELFF TGCGCCCGCGAGGGTGAGCGGGCGAACACCGGGGAGCTGTTTTTT TRBV10-1 - - TRBJ2-2
CASSRENGRASYEQYF TGTGCCAGCAGCCGGGAAAACGGGAGGGCCTCCTACGAGCAGTACTTC TRBV4-2 - TRBD2 TRBJ2-7
CATLPNRGWTDTQYF TGTGCCACCCTTCCCAACAGGGGGTGGACAGATACGCAGTATTTT TRBV19 once TRBD1 TRBJ2-3
CASSQVGAGKGYTF TGTGCCAGCAGCCAAGTGGGGGCGGGGAAAGGCTACACCTTC TRBV5-4 - - TRBJ1-2
CASSQRSLSSYNEQFF TGTGCCAGCAGCCAGAGGTCCTTGAGCTCCTACAATGAGCAGTTCTTC TRBV9 - - TRBJ2-1
CATSGAGYGYTF TGTGCCACCTCGGGAGCAGGCTATGGCTACACCTTC TRBV28 - - TRBJ1-2
CASSLQTGSYEQYF TGCGCCAGCAGCTTACAGACAGGCTCCTACGAGCAGTACTTC TRBV5-1 - - TRBJ2-7
CASTPGSGANVLTF TGCGCCAGCACCCCGGGCTCTGGGGCCAACGTCCTGACTTTC TRBV5-1 - - TRBJ2-6
CASRGGQGTFGTGELFF TGTGCCAGCAGGGGGGGGCAGGGAACCTTTGGGACCGGGGAGCTGTTTTTT TRBV2 - - TRBJ2-2
CASSLWPTRVEQFF TGTGCCAGCAGCTTGTGGCCTACTAGAGTTGAGCAGTTCTTC TRBV5-5 - - TRBJ2-1
CASSHGQGSNTGELFF TGTGCCAGCTCGCACGGACAGGGGTCGAACACCGGGGAGCTGTTTTTT TRBV18 - TRBD1 TRBJ2-2
CASSLDRGGYEQYF TGTGCCAGCAGCCTAGACAGGGGAGGATACGAGCAGTACTTC TRBV9 - TRBD1 TRBJ2-7
CSVEDRRGTGANVLTF TGCAGCGTTGAAGATCGAAGGGGCACTGGGGCCAACGTCCTGACTTTC TRBV29-1 once - TRBJ2-6
CASRSTGSSETQYF TGTGCCAGCAGATCTACAGGGTCGTCGGAGACCCAGTACTTC TRBV27 - - TRBJ2-5
CASSLLAGGETQYF TGTGCCAGCAGTCTCCTAGCGGGAGGAGAGACCCAGTACTTC TRBV2 - TRBD2 TRBJ2-5
CASRATLGSNQPQHF TGTGCCAGCAGGGCTACCTTGGGGAGCAATCAGCCCCAGCATTTT TRBV2 - - TRBJ1-5
CASRGGTGSDQPQHF TGTGCCTCGCGCGGGGGGACAGGGTCGGATCAGCCCCAGCATTTT TRBV27 - TRBD1 TRBJ1-5
CATSRGGDRTGNTIYF TGTGCCACCAGCAGGGGGGGAGACAGAACTGGAAACACCATATATTTT TRBV15 - - TRBJ1-3
CASNTGQGTLNTEAFF TGTGCCAGTAATACGGGACAGGGGACTTTGAACACTGAAGCTTTCTTT TRBV28 - TRBD1 TRBJ1-1
CASSPFEGPETQYF TGTGCCAGCTCCCCCTTTGAGGGTCCAGAGACCCAGTACTTC TRBV18 - - TRBJ2-5
CASSLGGFGDTQYF TGCGCCAGCAGCTTGGGAGGGTTTGGGGATACGCAGTATTTT TRBV5-1 - - TRBJ2-3
CASSTGQGARTEAFF TGTGCCAGCAGCACAGGACAGGGGGCGCGGACTGAAGCTTTCTTT TRBV13 - TRBD1 TRBJ1-1
CASSDRAREAEAFF TGTGCCAGCAGCGACCGAGCCCGGGAGGCTGAAGCTTTCTTT TRBV9 - - TRBJ1-1
CASSLPGDIPKNIQYF TGTGCCAGCAGTCTCCCCGGGGACATTCCCAAAAACATTCAGTACTTC TRBV28 - - TRBJ2-4
CASSRGLAVPQETQYF TGTGCCAGCAGTCGGGGACTAGCGGTACCTCAAGAGACCCAGTACTTC TRBV28 - TRBD2 TRBJ2-5
CASSPTGEANTGELFF TGTGCCAGCAGCCCTACCGGGGAGGCGAACACCGGGGAGCTGTTTTTT TRBV7-9 - - TRBJ2-2
CASSQGGLAGLFF TGTGCCAGCAGCCAAGGAGGTCTAGCGGGATTGTTCTTC TRBV14 - TRBD2 TRBJ2-1
CASSLVATVDIEAFF TGTGCCAGCAGCCTCGTGGCGACGGTAGATATAGAAGCTTTCTTT TRBV7-8 - - TRBJ1-1
CASSFSRESYEQYF TGTGCCAGCAGTTTCTCCAGGGAATCCTACGAGCAGTACTTC TRBV28 - - TRBJ2-7